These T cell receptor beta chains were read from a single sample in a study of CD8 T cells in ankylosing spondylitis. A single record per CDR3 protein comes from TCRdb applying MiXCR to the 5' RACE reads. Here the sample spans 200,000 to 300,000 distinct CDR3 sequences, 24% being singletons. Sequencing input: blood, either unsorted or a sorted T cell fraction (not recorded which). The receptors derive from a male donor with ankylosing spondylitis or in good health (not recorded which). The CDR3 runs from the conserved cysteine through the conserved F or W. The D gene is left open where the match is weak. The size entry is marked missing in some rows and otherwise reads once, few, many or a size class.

TGCAGCGTCCAACAGGGCTGGGACACTGAAGCTTTCTTT CSVQQGWDTEAFF TRBV29-1 . . TRBJ1-1
TGCGCCAGCAGGTTAGCGGGACTACCAGGGAATGAGCAGTTCTTC CASRLAGLPGNEQFF TRBV10-2 . TRBD2 TRBJ2-1
TGTGCCAGCGGGACCTACGAGCAGTACTTC CASGTYEQYF TRBV6-5 . . TRBJ2-7
TGTGCCAGCAGCACTCTGAGAGACGGGAATGAGCAGTTCTTC CASSTLRDGNEQFF TRBV6-5 many . TRBJ2-1
TGCAGCGTTGAGCTCCAGGGAGGAATTTCGGGGACCCAGTACTTC CSVELQGGISGTQYF TRBV29-1 . . TRBJ2-5
TGTGCCACCAGCGGCCGGTGGAGCAATCAGCCCCAGCATTTT CATSGRWSNQPQHF TRBV15 many . TRBJ1-5
TGTGCCAGCAGCTCGGGACTAGCAGCCCCATCTCGCCACTTC CASSSGLAAPSRHF TRBV11-2 . TRBD2 TRBJ2-5
TGCAGTGCTAGGTCTACAGGTATGAACACTGAAGCTTTCTTT CSARSTGMNTEAFF TRBV20-1 few . TRBJ1-1
TGTGCCAGCAGCTTCAGGGTTCGCACAGATACGCAGTATTTT CASSFRVRTDTQYF TRBV5-5 few . TRBJ2-3
TGTGCCAGCAGCTTGGAACTAGCGGGGGGCGCGAACACCGGGGAGCTGTTTTTT CASSLELAGGANTGELFF TRBV5-5 few TRBD2 TRBJ2-2
TGCAGTGCTAGAGATGAAGGGACTAGCGGGGATACGCAGTATTTT CSARDEGTSGDTQYF TRBV20-1 . TRBD2 TRBJ2-3
TGTGCCAGCAGTTTAACAGACAGAGGTGCCTATGGCTACACCTTC CASSLTDRGAYGYTF TRBV12-3/TRBV12-4 many . TRBJ1-2
TGCAGTGCCTCGCCCCCAGCGGGGGGGCGCGATACGCAGTATTTT CSASPPAGGRDTQYF TRBV20-1 . TRBD2 TRBJ2-3
TGTGCCAGCAGTGAAGGCGGCGGAAACTATGGCTACACCTTC CASSEGGGNYGYTF TRBV2 many . TRBJ1-2
TGTGCCAGCAGTTACGGAACTGCCCCTCCCACAGATACGCAGTATTTT CASSYGTAPPTDTQYF TRBV6-5 . . TRBJ2-3
TGCAGCGTTGAGGGTACCGGCTACACCTTC CSVEGTGYTF TRBV29-1 few . TRBJ1-2
TGCGCCAGCAGCCAAGGGACGGGGTACCCCCTCCACTTT CASSQGTGYPLHF TRBV4-1 many . TRBJ1-6
TGTGCCAGCAGCTCACGCGGGGGGCCCACAGATACGCAGTATTTT CASSSRGGPTDTQYF TRBV7-2 . TRBD2 TRBJ2-3
TGTGCCAGCAGCCAAGAAATAGGCGCTCGCACAGATACGCAGTATTTT CASSQEIGARTDTQYF TRBV4-2 . . TRBJ2-3
TGCAGTGCTAGGTCTAGCGGGGGGAGAATAGATACGCAGTATTTT CSARSSGGRIDTQYF TRBV20-1 few TRBD2 TRBJ2-3
TGTGCCAGCAGCCGCCAGGAATCCTACGAGCAGTACTTC CASSRQESYEQYF TRBV5-5 many . TRBJ2-7
TGTGCCAGCACCTGGACAGGTAATCAGCCCCAGCATTTT CASTWTGNQPQHF TRBV6-1 . TRBD1 TRBJ1-5
TGCGCCAGCAGCCAAGACCCGGGGGGGACCAATGAGCAGTTCTTC CASSQDPGGTNEQFF TRBV4-1 . TRBD2 TRBJ2-1
TGTGCCAGCAGCCACTACAGGGGTGAGGAGACCCAGTACTTC CASSHYRGEETQYF TRBV4-2 . TRBD1 TRBJ2-5
TGCAGTGCTAGAGACTTATTAGGCCTCTCCTACGAGCAGTACTTC CSARDLLGLSYEQYF TRBV20-1 . . TRBJ2-7
TGTGCCAGCAGGGGAGTCCGGGCCAACACTGAAGCTTTCTTT CASRGVRANTEAFF TRBV2 . . TRBJ1-1
TGCAGTGCTAGAGATCGATCCGGGATCGACAATGAGCAGTTCTTC CSARDRSGIDNEQFF TRBV20-1 few . TRBJ2-1
TGCAGCGCCAGGACTAGCGGGGGACCGCTGGAGCAGTTCTTC CSARTSGGPLEQFF TRBV29-1 . TRBD2 TRBJ2-1
TGTGCCACCAGTGATGCCGGGACAAACAAAGAGACCCAGTACTTC CATSDAGTNKETQYF TRBV24-1 . . TRBJ2-5
TGCAGCGTTGTGGGAGGGGACTACGAGCAGTACTTC CSVVGGDYEQYF TRBV29-1 many TRBD2 TRBJ2-7
TGCAGTGCTAGAGATCCTCGGGGGCTTGGGGAGCAGTACTTC CSARDPRGLGEQYF TRBV20-1 . . TRBJ2-7
TGCAGCGTTGTACCCGCGGGGGGGGTCAGTGAGCAGTTCTTC CSVVPAGGVSEQFF TRBV29-1 . TRBD2 TRBJ2-1
TGTGCCAGCAGCCAAGGCGGGGGGGCGGGGGAGCTGTTTTTT CASSQGGGAGELFF TRBV4-2 . TRBD2 TRBJ2-2
TGTGCCAGCTCACCCCAGAGGGGTGAAGCTTTCTTT CASSPQRGEAFF TRBV18 many . TRBJ1-1
TGTGCCAGCAGCCAAAGTCTAGCAAACACCGGGGAGCTGTTTTTT CASSQSLANTGELFF TRBV3-1 . . TRBJ2-2
TGTGCCAGCAGCTCGACCGGGACAGGGGATGAAAAACTGTTTTTT CASSSTGTGDEKLFF TRBV7-2 once TRBD1 TRBJ1-4
TGTGCCAGCAGTGAGGCGGCTTATGAAAAACTGTTTTTT CASSEAAYEKLFF TRBV2 . . TRBJ1-4
TGTGCCAGCAGCGGGGGACTAGCGGGGGGCCGTAACACAGATACGCAGTATTTT CASSGGLAGGRNTDTQYF TRBV7-3 . TRBD2 TRBJ2-3
TGTGCCAGCAGCTCAGGGATATACAATGAGCAGTTCTTC CASSSGIYNEQFF TRBV7-3 . . TRBJ2-1
TGCAGTGCTACCTCCGACAGGGGGCAGGAGCAGTACTTC CSATSDRGQEQYF TRBV20-1 many TRBD1 TRBJ2-7
TGTGCCAGCAGTTTAGAGGTGATCTCCGAGCAGTACTTC CASSLEVISEQYF TRBV12-3/TRBV12-4 few . TRBJ2-7
TGCAGTGCTAGTAGTTTTTATGGCGGGGCGAGCACAGATACGCAGTATTTT CSASSFYGGASTDTQYF TRBV20-1 few . TRBJ2-3
TGTGCCTGGAGTGAAGGGTCAGGATTGGATCAGCCCCAGCATTTT CAWSEGSGLDQPQHF TRBV30 . . TRBJ1-5
TGTGCCAGCAGCTCGCCCGGGGCCCAGACCGGGGAGCTGTTTTTT CASSSPGAQTGELFF TRBV7-9 many . TRBJ2-2
TGCAGTGCAAGGGACAGGGGGCAGCCCCAGCATTTT CSARDRGQPQHF TRBV20-1 . TRBD1 TRBJ1-5
TGTGCCAGCTCCTTAGGGGGGAGGAATACGCAGTATTTT CASSLGGRNTQYF TRBV6-1 . . TRBJ2-3
TGCAGTGCTAGAGGCGCCAAGGACAGGTCGGACGAGCAGTACTTC CSARGAKDRSDEQYF TRBV20-1 many TRBD1 TRBJ2-7
TGTGCCATCAGTGACGGGGGGGGATCCACAGAGACCCAGTACTTC CAISDGGGSTETQYF TRBV10-3 . TRBD2 TRBJ2-5
TGCAGTGCTCCGAAGACTAACTCCTACGAGCAGTACTTC CSAPKTNSYEQYF TRBV20-1 . . TRBJ2-7
TGTGCCAGCACCCTGCGGCAGTATGACTACACCTTC CASTLRQYDYTF TRBV5-6 . . TRBJ1-2